This TCR beta chain originates from a study of blood T cell repertoires in COVID-19. This clone was observed a handful of times. CDR3 size: 16 residues. Germline lookup yields CDR1 SEHNR and CDR2 FQNEAQ (reference sequence). V was pared by 4 bases and J by 3 bases, with 8 bases of the junction left unmatched. TCRdb's table, derived via immunoSEQ multiplex PCR, lists solely in-frame clones and lacks some. The sample holds 100,000 to 150,000 clones; around 90% are singletons and the top ten take just over 2%. Specimen: peripheral blood. This sequence joins TRBV7-9 and TRBJ1-5, with 8 bases identical to TRBD1. This receptor was taken from a man in his fifties with COVID-19, enrolled during active disease. This CDR3 is CASSSGTGPYNQPQHF. CDR3 DNA sequence: TGTGCCAGCAGCTCCGGGACAGGCCCTTACAATCAGCCCCAGCATTTT.